One sample yielded the 22 T cell receptor beta chains listed below, sequenced in a study of cytomegalovirus exposure and HLA in healthy donors. PCR used 60 Vbeta primers and 13 Jbeta primers. TCRdb's table, derived via immunoSEQ multiplex PCR, lists solely in-frame clones and lacks some. The repertoire holds 55,000 to 80,000 clones, around 79% seen once, with about 7.1% in the top ten. The source material was PBMCs. Receptors originate from a woman aged 30 to 39 in good health and CMV-seropositive.

The rearrangement joins TRBV6-5 to TRBJ2-5, with TRBD2 as a possible D gene (6 bases). The CDR3 has 14 amino acids. Germline-derived CDR1 and CDR2 are MNHEY and SVGAGI. V lost 7 bases, J lost 4 bases, and 16 bases lay in between. CDR3 in amino acids: CASTHQWGVETQYF. In nucleotides, the CDR3 is TGTGCCAGCACCCACCAATGGGGGGTAGAGACCCAGTACTTC.

The chain employs TRBV5-8 and TRBJ2-7, with 8 bases that match TRBD1. The V gene's germline CDR1 is SGHTS and CDR2 YDEGEE. V was pared by 4 bases and J by 9 bases, with 12 bases of the junction left unmatched. The CDR3 is made up of 14 amino acids. CDR3 region: CASSPRTGINGQYF. The DNA of the CDR3 is TGTGCCAGCAGCCCGCGGACAGGGATTAATGGGCAGTACTTC.

This chain connects TRBV11-2 to TRBJ2-7; D may be TRBD1 (6 bases). The CDR3 has 15 amino acids. Trimming took 1 base from V and 0 from J, leaving 10 bases between them. CDR1 and CDR2 (germline): SGHAT, FQNNGV. CDR3 in amino acids: CASSLARGPSYEQYF. As DNA, the CDR3 is TGTGCCAGCAGCTTAGCCAGGGGCCCCTCCTACGAGCAGTACTTC. Full variable domain (missing parts from reference TRBV11-2 and TRBJ2-7): EAGVAQSPRYKIIEKRQSVAFWCNPISGHATLYWYQQILGQGPKLLIQFQNNGVVDDSQLPKDRFSAERLKGVDSTLKIQPAKLEDSAVYLCASSLARGPSYEQYFGPGTRLTVT.

The chain uses TRBV10-3 and TRBJ2-7; D is ambiguous. The CDR3 covers 14 residues. V was cut by 6 bases and J by 0 bases, with 12 bases left in between. CDR1 and CDR2 (germline): ENHRY, SYGVKD. Written as DNA, the CDR3 is TGTGCCATCAGATCACCAGGCAGCTCCTACGAGCAGTACTTC. Its translation: CAIRSPGSSYEQYF.

This clone was seen more than once but under ten times. The J gene is TRBJ1-1, the V gene TRBV19; no clear D gene. CDR1 is LNHDA and CDR2 is SQIVND in the germline V gene (reference sequence). V was clipped by 5 bases and J by 5 bases, with 12 bases between them. This CDR3 contains 13 residues. As DNA, the CDR3 is TGTGCCAGTAGTGAGGTCCGGGGAACTGAAGCTTTCTTT. Protein: CASSEVRGTEAFF.

V gene TRBV6-5 combines with J gene TRBJ1-3; D call uncertain. This CDR3 spans 12 amino acids. Germline V CDR1 and CDR2: MNHEY, SVGAGI. Trimming shortened V by 8 bases and J by 0 bases, and 5 bases separated the two germline ends. CDR3 residues: CASGLSGNTIYF. In DNA form, the CDR3 reads TGTGCCAGCGGACTCTCTGGAAACACCATATATTTT.

The chain has TRBV9 and TRBJ2-1, with 7 positions matching TRBD1. This CDR3 has 16 residues. Germline assignment: CDR1 SGDLS and CDR2 YYNGEE. V dropped 3 bases and J dropped 12; count of bases not matched to a gene: 18. CDR3 DNA: TGTGCCAGCAGCGCGCTGGTTCCGGGACCGGGACAGCCGCAGTTCTTC. Amino acid sequence: CASSALVPGPGQPQFF.

This clone was counted a few times. The chain joins TRBV10-2 to TRBJ2-7; 10 bases map to TRBD2. Trimming removed 4 bases from V and 5 bases from J; junction bases left unmatched: 17. Germline V gives CDR1 WSHSY, CDR2 SAAADI. The length of the CDR3 is 18 residues. The CDR3 protein is CASSGGARLAGVRHEQYF. CDR3 DNA: TGCGCCAGCAGTGGGGGGGCGCGGCTAGCGGGAGTAAGGCACGAGCAGTACTTC.

The rearrangement uses TRBV14 and TRBJ1-1; TRBD1 matches at 7 bases. Unmatched junction bases numbered 9, after V lost 3 bases and J lost 5 bases. Germline values: CDR1 SGHDN, CDR2 FVKESK. This CDR3 region has 15 residues. This CDR3 reads CASSQRDSVRTEAFF. CDR3 bases: TGTGCCAGCAGCCAGAGGGACAGCGTCCGGACTGAAGCTTTCTTT. The variable domain in full, completed from reference TRBV14 and TRBJ1-1, reads EAGVTQFPSHSVIEKGQTVTLRCDPISGHDNLYWYRRVMGKEIKFLLHFVKESKQDESGMPNNRFLAERTGGTYSTLKVQPAELEDSGVYFCASSQRDSVRTEAFFGQGTRLTVV.

The gene calls are TRBV11-3 and TRBJ2-2, with TRBD2 matching over 14 bases. The V gene's germline CDR1 is SGHNT and CDR2 YENEEA. This CDR3 spans 14 amino acids. Trimming took 3 bases from V and 14 from J; bases not matched to a gene: 5. In DNA, the CDR3 is TGTGCCAGCAGCTTGGGACTAGCGGGAGCTGACCTGTTTTTT. This codes for CASSLGLAGADLFF.

This clone was detected many times. The rearrangement joins TRBV7-9 to TRBJ1-4; maybe TRBD1 (5 bases). V shed 3 bases and J shed 8 bases, with 13 bases lying between them. This CDR3 has 14 residues. CDR1 is SEHNR, CDR2 FQNEAQ, per germline (reference sequence). The CDR3 nucleotides read TGTGCCAGCAGCTTTGACAGTGTTGAGGAAAAACTGTTTTTT. Amino acids: CASSFDSVEEKLFF.

The chain couples TRBV14 to TRBJ2-4; 8 bases align to TRBD2. J lost 7 bases, V lost 4 bases, and 3 bases had no gene match. The CDR3 loop spans 13 amino acids. The germline V gene encodes CDR1 SGHDN and CDR2 FVKESK. For the CDR3, the DNA is TGTGCCAGCAGCCCGGGAGGGCCTAACATTCAGTACTTC. Translation: CASSPGGPNIQYF.

This clone appeared once. The J gene is TRBJ1-1, the V gene TRBV7-9; weak D call: TRBD1 (5 bases). V was pared by 5 bases and J by 0 bases, with 13 bases between. This CDR3 has 15 residues. Germline CDR1 reads SEHNR; CDR2 reads FQNEAQ (reference sequence). The CDR3 loop is CASSTRQPLNTEAFF. CDR3 in DNA: TGTGCCAGCAGCACCCGACAGCCCTTGAACACTGAAGCTTTCTTT.

This clone was picked up a small number of times. This chain connects TRBV10-3 to TRBJ1-1, with D perhaps matching TRBD1 (5 bases). This CDR3 is built from 11 residues. CDR1 is ENHRY, CDR2 SYGVKD, per germline. The V gene lost 4 bases and the J gene lost 7 bases, with 7 bases spanning the gap. The CDR3 reads CAISAGIEAFF. Written as DNA, the CDR3 is TGTGCCATCAGTGCAGGGATTGAAGCTTTCTTT.

The chain combines TRBV5-1 with TRBJ1-1; 7 nucleotides agree with TRBD1. The CDR3 is 14 amino acids. V gave up 3 bases and J gave up 2 bases; unmatched junction bases: 4. In germline, CDR1 is SGHRS, CDR2 YFSETQ. DNA of the CDR3: TGCGCCAGCAGCTCGGGACAGCCAAACACTGAAGCTTTCTTT. It codes for CASSSGQPNTEAFF. Full variable domain (remainder filled in from reference TRBV5-1 and TRBJ1-1): KAGVTQTPRYLIKTRGQQVTLSCSPISGHRSVSWYQQTPGQGLQFLFEYFSETQRNKGNFPGRFSGRQFSNSRSEMNVSTLELGDSALYLCASSSGQPNTEAFFGQGTRLTVV.

The V and J genes are TRBV28 and TRBJ1-5, with TRBD1 as a possible D gene (6 bases). Per germline, CDR1 MDHEN and CDR2 SYDVKM. Trimming shortened V by 11 bases and J by 2 bases, and 16 bases separated the two germline ends. CDR3 length: 14 residues. DNA of the CDR3: TGTGCCCTCCGGGGGGCAGGGGGCAATCAGCCCCAGCATTTT. This translates into CALRGAGGNQPQHF.

The chain is built from TRBV27 and TRBJ2-7, with 8 positions matching TRBD1. Germline V CDR1 and CDR2: MNHEY, SMNVEV (reference sequence). This CDR3 has 15 amino acids. V dropped 8 bases and J dropped 3; count of bases not matched to a gene: 12. The CDR3, as DNA: TGTGCCAGCGCAATCGGGGCAGGGGGCGTCTACGAGCAGTACTTC. This gives the protein CASAIGAGGVYEQYF.

This clone occurred once. This sequence joins TRBV19 and TRBJ2-1; 7 bases line up with TRBD2. The CDR3 has 15 residues. CDR1 is LNHDA and CDR2 is SQIVND in the germline V gene (reference sequence). The J segment lost 5 bases and the V segment lost 7 bases, leaving 11 bases of the junction unmatched. The CDR3 nucleotides read TGTGCCAGTATTCGAATTGCGGGAGCTAACAATGAGCAGTTCTTC. Translated: CASIRIAGANNEQFF.

This chain uses TRBV27 with TRBJ2-7; a weak D match, TRBD1 (6 bases). There are 15 residues in the CDR3. The V end lost 3 bases, the J end lost 3 bases, and 15 bases lay between the germline ends. Germline lookup yields CDR1 MNHEY and CDR2 SMNVEV (reference sequence). The CDR3 region has the DNA TGTGCCAGCAGTTTTAGGGGGTCATCGTTCTACGAGCAGTACTTC. Protein product: CASSFRGSSFYEQYF.

This clone was recorded once. V and J are TRBV2 and TRBJ2-3, with unresolved D. With 4 bases removed from V and 2 bases from J, the gap between germline ends came to 10 bases. CDR1 is SNHLY and CDR2 is FYNNEI in the germline V gene. CDR3 length: 14 amino acids. The CDR3 sequence is CASSGANPTDTQYF. CDR3 nucleotides: TGTGCCAGCAGTGGGGCTAACCCCACAGATACGCAGTATTTT.

Only one count was recorded for this clone. The chain combines TRBV12-2 with TRBJ2-7; TRBD2, the table's D call, lacks a check against the DNA. TRBV12-2 is classified as a pseudogene. The CDR3 contains 17 residues. CDR3 nucleotide sequence: TGTGCAAGTCGCTTAGTCCGGCGGCGGGAGGGTGGTAACGAGCAGTACTTC. Its protein product is CASRLVRRREGGNEQYF.

This chain joins TRBV29-1 and TRBJ2-1; D possibly corresponds to TRBD2 (6 bases). There are 15 residues in the CDR3. V shed 3 bases and J shed 3 bases, with 15 bases lying between them. Looked up from germline, CDR1 is SQVTM and CDR2 is ANQGSEA. This CDR3 reads CSVERVSGRYNEQFF. CDR3 nucleotides: TGCAGCGTTGAGAGAGTTAGCGGCCGCTACAATGAGCAGTTCTTC.